The 31 T cell receptor beta chains in this list originate from one sample, sequenced in a study of T cells in Graves' hyperthyroidism and ophthalmopathy. TCR beta CDR3 region amplification was performed from RNA transcripts. The HTBI primer set drove a first-round RT-PCR of the TCR CDR3. Each CDR3 protein gets one entry after TCRdb re-called the multiplex PCR reads with MiXCR. The data show approximately 320,000 distinct CDR3 sequences, with about 15% seen just once and roughly 31% held by the top ten. The sequenced material came from blood. These receptors were collected from a man younger than 45 with Graves' hyperthyroidism.

The rearrangement uses TRBV15 and TRBJ1-1; D not resolved. There are 14 residues in the CDR3. Trimming took off 4 bases at V and 4 bases at J, with 13 bases between the two ends. Germline V gives CDR1 LNHNV, CDR2 YYDKDF (reference sequence). CDR3: CATSKRTSGTEAFF. The CDR3 DNA reads as TGTGCCACCAGCAAACGGACCAGTGGCACTGAAGCTTTCTTT. The variable domain in full, completed from reference TRBV15 and TRBJ1-1, reads DAMVIQNPRYQVTQFGKPVTLSCSQTLNHNVMYWYQQKSSQAPKLLFHYYDKDFNNEADTPDNFQSRRPNTSFCFLDIRSPGLGDTAMYLCATSKRTSGTEAFFGQGTRLTVV.

Written as DNA, the CDR3 is TGTGCCAGTAACCCGCAGGGGTGGGACGGCTCACCCCTCCACTTT. Its protein is CASNPQGWDGSPLHF. J is TRBJ1-6 and V is TRBV19, with D possibly TRBD1 on 6 matching bases. Germline V gives CDR1 LNHDA, CDR2 SQIVND (reference sequence). V shed 7 bases and J shed 10 bases, with 20 bases lying between them. The CDR3 runs 15 residues.

This clonotype was counted a few times. The rearrangement uses TRBV3-1 and TRBJ2-4, with TRBD2 as a possible D gene (5 bases). CDR3 length: 14 residues. With 3 bases removed from V and 7 bases from J, the gap between germline ends came to 13 bases. In germline, CDR1 is LGHDT, CDR2 YNNKEL (reference sequence). CDR3 region: CASSHPAGKNIQYF. As DNA, the CDR3 is TGTGCCAGCAGCCACCCGGCGGGTAAGAACATTCAGTACTTC.

Many counts were recorded for this clonotype. For the CDR3, the DNA is TGTGCCAGCAGTGAAGTGAGTTGGAGAGACACCGGGGAGCTGTTTTTT. Translating it yields CASSEVSWRDTGELFF. The chain links TRBV2 to TRBJ2-2; unclear D gene. Per germline, CDR1 SNHLY and CDR2 FYNNEI. V was clipped by 1 base and J by 3 bases, with 12 bases between them. The CDR3 spans 16 residues.

This clonotype has just a few counts. The chain combines TRBV6-1 with TRBJ1-1; D is perhaps TRBD1 (5 bases). Trimming took 6 bases from V and 2 from J, leaving 10 bases between them. This CDR3 has 13 amino acids. Germline V gives CDR1 MNHNS, CDR2 SASEGT. CDR3: CASRPQDNTEAFF. DNA of the CDR3: TGTGCCAGCAGGCCACAGGATAACACTGAAGCTTTCTTT.

This clonotype turned up a few times. V and J are TRBV5-6 and TRBJ1-5, with D perhaps TRBD1 (6 bases). The CDR3 is 15 amino acids. With 3 bases removed from V and 2 bases from J, the gap between germline ends came to 12 bases. Germline CDR1 SGHDT, CDR2 YYEEEE. CDR3 sequence: CASSYGRGGNQPQHF. CDR3 nucleotides: TGTGCCAGCAGCTACGGCAGGGGTGGCAATCAGCCCCAGCATTTT.

This clonotype showed up many times. V gene TRBV6-5 combines with J gene TRBJ1-1, with unresolved D. CDR3 length: 14 residues. Germline values: CDR1 MNHEY, CDR2 SVGAGI. The V gene lost 2 bases and the J gene lost 3 bases, with 10 bases spanning the gap. In DNA, the CDR3 is TGTGCCAGCAGTTACCTAGGGAGGGACACTGAAGCTTTCTTT. Translating it yields CASSYLGRDTEAFF.

This clonotype has ten or more counts. V and J are TRBV24-1 and TRBJ2-7; the match to TRBD1 covers 10 bases. CDR3 length: 15 residues. CDR1 and CDR2 from the germline V gene are KGHDR and SFDVKD. V gave up 2 bases and J gave up 2 bases; unmatched junction bases: 2. The CDR3 bases are TGTGCCACCAGTGATTCTGGACAGGGGGCCTACGAGCAGTACTTC. Translated: CATSDSGQGAYEQYF.

This clonotype was detected a few times. The chain employs TRBV2 and TRBJ1-4; no definite D call. The V gene's germline CDR1 is SNHLY and CDR2 FYNNEI. Deletions cut 6 bases from V and 14 bases from J, with 25 bases between. The CDR3 length is 15 residues. CDR3 in DNA: TGTGCCAGCAGCGTCGAGTTTGGAGCCCCCGTGGCCCTGTTTTTT. As protein: CASSVEFGAPVALFF.

This chain connects TRBV10-3 to TRBJ2-5, with D possibly matching TRBD1 (6 bases). The CDR3 runs 14 residues. The germline CDR1 and CDR2 sequences are ENHRY and SYGVKD. With 4 bases removed from V and 2 bases from J, the gap between germline ends came to 11 bases. CDR3 sequence (DNA): TGTGCCATCAGTGGTGGGACACAACAAGAGACCCAGTACTTC. Translation: CAISGGTQQETQYF.

This clonotype was observed at least ten times. The rearrangement links TRBV27 to TRBJ1-1; D is undetermined. The CDR3 contains 14 residues. The germline CDR1 and CDR2 sequences are MNHEY and SMNVEV (reference sequence). V was shortened by 3 bases and J by 1 base, with 9 bases between the two germline ends. For the CDR3, the DNA is TGTGCCAGCAGTTTGCGGGGTAGGAACACTGAAGCTTTCTTT. Protein: CASSLRGRNTEAFF.

This clonotype was counted ten times or more. This rearrangement joins TRBV7-2 to TRBJ1-1; no clear D gene. V was trimmed by 5 bases and J by 5 bases, leaving 9 bases between them. This CDR3 is 12 amino acids long. Germline-derived CDR1 and CDR2 are SGHTA and FQGNSA. The CDR3 coding sequence is TGTGCCAGCAGCCCCTCAGCTACTGAAGCTTTCTTT. Residues: CASSPSATEAFF.

In its sample, this clonotype was seen once. A much larger clone differs from this one at a single base, so this may be a read error. The rearrangement links TRBV5-1 to TRBJ2-3; TRBD1 is a possible D gene (6 bases). This CDR3 has 12 residues. CDR1 is SGHRS and CDR2 is YFSETQ in the germline V gene. Trimming pared 4 bases from V and 8 bases from J, leaving 11 bases between. CDR3 loop: CASSGGPGTQYF. The CDR3 DNA follows: TGCGCCAGCAGCGGGGGCCCAGGTACGCAGTATTTT.

This clonotype has more than one count but fewer than ten. The rearrangement links TRBV4-1 to TRBJ2-3; D unresolved. Between the trimmed V and J ends, which lost 2 bases and 3 bases, there was a span of 6 bases. The CDR3 totals 13 residues. Germline V CDR1 and CDR2: MGHRA, YSYEKL. In DNA, the CDR3 is TGCGCCAGCAGCCAACAGGTTACAGATACGCAGTATTTT. It translates to CASSQQVTDTQYF.

This clonotype was found a few times. The chain recombines TRBV6-1 with TRBJ1-6; no clear D. The CDR3 length is 14 residues. In germline, CDR1 is MNHNS, CDR2 SASEGT. Trimming cost V 5 bases and J 7 bases, with 12 bases left between them. The CDR3: CASSIRTANSPLHF. CDR3 sequence (DNA): TGTGCCAGCAGTATACGAACTGCCAATTCACCCCTCCACTTT.

This clonotype appeared a few times. The chain links TRBV30 to TRBJ2-3; D is uncertain. From germline, CDR1 is GTSNPN and CDR2 SVGIG (reference sequence). V lost 5 bases to trimming and J lost 2 bases, with 8 bases between them. The CDR3 sequence is 12 residues long. The CDR3 nucleotides are TGTGCCTGGCTGGCGAACACAGATACGCAGTATTTT. This gives the protein CAWLANTDTQYF.

In its sample, this clonotype was seen many times. The rearrangement uses TRBV20-1 and TRBJ1-1; D might be TRBD1 (5 bases). V lost 5 bases and J lost 0, with 10 bases in between. The CDR3 consists of 13 residues. CDR1 and CDR2 (germline): DFQATT, SNEGSKA (reference sequence). In nucleotides, the CDR3 is TGCAGTGCTGCCAGACAGATGAACACTGAAGCTTTCTTT. It translates to CSAARQMNTEAFF.

J is TRBJ1-1 and V is TRBV27; the D gene is possibly TRBD1 (5 bases). Per the germline V gene, CDR1 is MNHEY and CDR2 is SMNVEV (reference sequence). The CDR3 is 15 amino acids. V was trimmed by 7 bases and J by 10 bases, leaving 25 bases between them. The CDR3, as DNA: TGTGCCAGCACCCCACGGAGGCAGGCGGGGGGTGGAGCTTTCTTT. Protein product: CASTPRRQAGGGAFF.

This clonotype was observed at least ten times. V usage is TRBV20-1 and J usage is TRBJ2-3; D unresolved. Trimming removed 0 bases at V and 3 bases at J, with 7 bases between. The CDR3 totals 13 residues. Germline lookup yields CDR1 DFQATT and CDR2 SNEGSKA (reference sequence). The CDR3 sequence is CSARDPLTDTQYF. In DNA, the CDR3 is TGCAGTGCTAGAGACCCCTTAACAGATACGCAGTATTTT.

This clonotype occurred a few times. The V call is TRBV24-1, the J call TRBJ2-1; D might be TRBD1 (6 bases). Looked up from germline, CDR1 is KGHDR and CDR2 is SFDVKD. Trimming removed 4 bases from V and 5 bases from J, with 14 bases in between. This CDR3 comprises 15 residues. CDR3 nucleotides: TGTGCCACCAGTGAGCACAGGGTTCGCCACAATGAGCAGTTCTTC. Encoded protein: CATSEHRVRHNEQFF.

This clonotype was seen repeatedly, ten times or more. This rearrangement joins TRBV6-5 to TRBJ2-1; D is unresolved. CDR3 size: 15 residues. Germline CDR1 is MNHEY and CDR2 is SVGAGI. The V end lost 0 bases, the J end lost 3 bases, and 9 bases lay between the germline ends. The CDR3 region is CASSYSNTDYNEQFF. The CDR3 bases are TGTGCCAGCAGTTACTCGAATACCGACTACAATGAGCAGTTCTTC.

This clonotype was observed a handful of times. V usage is TRBV11-3 and J usage is TRBJ2-2; D is unclear. Between the trimmed V and J ends, which lost 1 base and 7 bases, there was a span of 7 bases. Germline values: CDR1 SGHNT, CDR2 YENEEA. This CDR3 has 13 amino acids. The CDR3 protein is CASSLGAIGELFF. In nucleotides, the CDR3 is TGTGCCAGCAGCTTAGGTGCGATCGGGGAGCTGTTTTTT.

The sample holds a few counts of this clonotype. The DNA for the CDR3 is TGTGCCAGCAGTTTATATGGGGTTATCGGCACAGATACGCAGTATTTT. The encoded protein is CASSLYGVIGTDTQYF. The genes are TRBV27 and TRBJ2-3; D gene unclear. This CDR3 is 16 amino acids long. Germline CDR1 is MNHEY and CDR2 is SMNVEV (reference sequence). V was pared by 1 base and J by 1 base, with 12 bases between.

This clonotype was counted many times. The chain is built from TRBV20-1 and TRBJ2-7; the match to TRBD2 covers 13 bases. V lost 1 base, J lost 2 bases, and 5 bases stayed unmatched. The CDR3 is made up of 16 amino acids. Germline V gene data show CDR1 as DFQATT and CDR2 as SNEGSKA (reference sequence). The CDR3 DNA sequence: TGCAGTGCTAGAGCAGGACTAGCGGGAGTTCCCTACGAGCAGTACTTC. This translates into CSARAGLAGVPYEQYF.

This clonotype came up many times. This chain uses TRBV5-1 with TRBJ2-1; 8 bases agree with TRBD2. The CDR3 is made up of 17 amino acids. CDR1 and CDR2 (germline): SGHRS, YFSETQ. V dropped 0 bases and J dropped 0; count of bases not matched to a gene: 5. CDR3 coding DNA: TGCGCCAGCAGCTTGGCTAGCGGGTCCTCCTCCTACAATGAGCAGTTCTTC. It yields the protein CASSLASGSSSYNEQFF. Complete variable domain (other parts from reference TRBV5-1 and TRBJ2-1): KAGVTQTPRYLIKTRGQQVTLSCSPISGHRSVSWYQQTPGQGLQFLFEYFSETQRNKGNFPGRFSGRQFSNSRSEMNVSTLELGDSALYLCASSLASGSSSYNEQFFGPGTRLTVL.

This clonotype was recorded at least ten times. The chain joins TRBV28 to TRBJ1-1; D remains unclear. This CDR3 is built from 13 residues. CDR1 is MDHEN, CDR2 SYDVKM, per germline. Trimming stripped 3 bases from V and 5 bases from J, with 10 bases between. The CDR3 spells CASSFDSWTEAFF. Here the CDR3 DNA reads TGTGCCAGCAGTTTCGATTCGTGGACTGAAGCTTTCTTT.

This clonotype appeared many times. This chain uses TRBV4-1 with TRBJ2-7, with 7 bases fitting TRBD1. V was clipped by 2 bases and J by 6 bases; unmatched bases: 1. This CDR3 is built from 12 residues. Looked up from germline, CDR1 is MGHRA and CDR2 is YSYEKL. The CDR3 region has the DNA TGCGCCAGCAGCCAAACAGGGGTCGAGCAGTACTTC. The encoded protein is CASSQTGVEQYF.

The table lists this clonotype with many counts. The J gene is TRBJ2-5, the V gene TRBV3-1, with 7 bases fitting TRBD2. V lost 5 bases and J lost 2; bases outside the gene matches: 5. The CDR3 covers 14 residues. Germline values: CDR1 LGHDT, CDR2 YNNKEL (reference sequence). CDR3 DNA sequence: TGTGCCAGCAGCTCGACGGGACTACAAGAGACCCAGTACTTC. Amino acids: CASSSTGLQETQYF.

The V gene is TRBV29-1, the J gene TRBJ2-1; D may be TRBD1 (5 bases). CDR3 length: 15 residues. Germline CDR1 is SQVTM and CDR2 is ANQGSEA. The ends were cut back, 6 bases at V and 0 bases at J, with 15 bases in the middle. DNA of the CDR3: TGCAGCGTCTCTGGGGCTAGAGACTCCTACAATGAGCAGTTCTTC. This sequence encodes CSVSGARDSYNEQFF.

This clonotype was seen ten or more times. The J gene is TRBJ2-4, the V gene TRBV11-2; D gene unclear. Germline CDR1 SGHAT, CDR2 FQNNGV. V gave up 5 bases and J gave up 3 bases, with 8 bases separating them. The CDR3 has 13 residues. Here the CDR3 DNA reads TGTGCCAGCAGCCCCCCTGACAAAAACATTCAGTACTTC. Translation: CASSPPDKNIQYF.

The table lists this clonotype with many counts. This chain uses TRBV19 with TRBJ2-5, with a weak D call TRBD1 (6 bases). The germline V gene has CDR1 LNHDA and CDR2 SQIVND (reference sequence). Deletions cut 3 bases from V and 1 base from J, with 12 bases between. The CDR3 runs to 15 residues. Written as DNA, the CDR3 is TGTGCCAGTAGTATCGTGGGGGCCCCCCAAGAGACCCAGTACTTC. It encodes CASSIVGAPQETQYF.